The next 18 T cell receptor beta chains were all read from a single sample in a study of blood T cell repertoires in COVID-19. TCRdb's copy holds only in-frame clones and misses some; the assay was immunoSEQ multiplex PCR. The sample holds 200,000 to 250,000 clones, more than 70% seen once. The material sequenced was peripheral blood. The receptors come from a woman aged 55-70 years with acute or convalescent COVID-19.

The chain has TRBV6-2 or TRBV6-3 and TRBJ2-7, with TRBD1 matching 9 bases. Germline V gene sequence: CDR1 MNHEY, CDR2 SVGEGT. The CDR3 is made up of 14 amino acids. V shed 2 bases, J shed 6 bases, and the junction held 5 bases outside the gene matches. The DNA of the CDR3 is TGTGCCAGCAGTTACAAGGGACAGGGAGGCGAGCAGTACTTC. As protein: CASSYKGQGGEQYF.

This chain connects TRBV28 to TRBJ1-1; no firm D call. Germline values: CDR1 MDHEN, CDR2 SYDVKM. The germline V and J ends were trimmed by 3 bases and 2 bases, with 10 bases remaining between them. There are 14 residues in the CDR3. In DNA form, the CDR3 reads TGTGCCAGCAGTTTCTTCAGGCATAACACTGAAGCTTTCTTT. Amino acids: CASSFFRHNTEAFF. The entire variable domain, with the rest obtained from reference TRBV28 and TRBJ1-1, is as follows: DVKVTQSSRYLVKRTGEKVFLECVQDMDHENMFWYRQDPGLGLRLIYFSYDVKMKEKGDIPEGYSVSREKKERFSLILESASTNQTSMYLCASSFFRHNTEAFFGQGTRLTVV.

This clone is a singleton in its sample. J is TRBJ2-1 and V is TRBV13; no clear D. The V gene's germline CDR1 is PRHDT and CDR2 FYEKMQ (reference sequence). The CDR3 covers 13 residues. Trimming left V 3 bases short and J 4 bases short, with 7 bases between. CDR3 in DNA: TGTGCCAGCAGCTTCGGCAGGTACAATGAGCAGTTCTTC. This translates into CASSFGRYNEQFF.

This clone has a handful of counts. The rearrangement links TRBV7-8 to TRBJ1-1; 8 nucleotides align to TRBD1. CDR1 and CDR2 from the germline V gene are SGHVS and FQNEAQ. This CDR3 contains 13 residues. J lost 8 bases, V lost 1 base, and 3 bases had no gene match. CDR3 DNA: TGTGCCAGCAGCTTAGTCGACAGGGGAGAAGCTTTCTTT. This translates into CASSLVDRGEAFF.

This sequence joins TRBV29-1 and TRBJ1-3; 8 bases agree with TRBD1. CDR1 is SQVTM, CDR2 ANQGSEA, per germline. The V and J ends lost 4 bases and 4 bases, in that order; junction bases with no gene match: 12. The CDR3 extends over 16 amino acids. Here the CDR3 reads CSVGSGGVLEGNTIYF. As DNA, the CDR3 is TGCAGCGTTGGCTCAGGGGGCGTTTTAGAGGGAAACACCATATATTTT.

The rearrangement joins TRBV19 to TRBJ1-4, with a possible D match to TRBD1 (6 bases). The germline V gene encodes CDR1 LNHDA and CDR2 SQIVND (reference sequence). The CDR3 runs 14 residues. Trimming removed 3 bases from V and 8 bases from J, with 13 bases in between. The DNA of the CDR3 is TGTGCCAGTAGTATCCCGGACAGCAGGGAAAAACTGTTTTTT. It encodes CASSIPDSREKLFF.

This clone was seen once. The chain carries TRBV5-1 and TRBJ2-2, with TRBD2 identical over 13 bases. CDR1 SGHRS and CDR2 YFSETQ come from the germline V gene. There are 20 residues in the CDR3. V shed 3 bases and J 3 bases; nucleotides not matched to a gene: 14. CDR3 DNA: TGCGCCAGCAGCTCGACTACCCCCGGACTAGCGGGAGTTTACACCGGGGAGCTGTTTTTT. This sequence encodes CASSSTTPGLAGVYTGELFF.

This clone has just one count. The V gene is TRBV5-1, the J gene TRBJ2-1; TRBD1 aligns across 9 bases. Germline-derived CDR1 and CDR2 are SGHRS and YFSETQ. The length of the CDR3 is 16 residues. Trimming at V came to 2 bases and at J to 3 bases, leaving 6 bases not matched to a gene. This CDR3 is CASSFSGTGIYNEQFF. Written as DNA, the CDR3 is TGCGCCAGCAGCTTTTCTGGGACAGGGATCTACAATGAGCAGTTCTTC.

V usage is TRBV19 and J usage is TRBJ2-7; 9 bases are a match to TRBD1. J was trimmed by 4 bases and V by 5 bases; bases with no gene match: 9. CDR1 and CDR2 from the germline V gene are LNHDA and SQIVND (reference sequence). The CDR3 covers 15 residues. The CDR3 spells CASSAGTGPGYEQYF. The CDR3 DNA follows: TGTGCCAGTAGTGCCGGGACAGGGCCTGGATACGAGCAGTACTTC.

The J gene is TRBJ2-1, the V gene TRBV5-4; TRBD2 matches at 9 bases. With V trimmed by 1 base and J by 5 bases, 4 bases remained unmatched. The CDR3 has 15 amino acids. CDR1 SGHNT and CDR2 YYREEE come from the germline V gene (reference sequence). The CDR3 here is CASSLFLAGNNEQFF. CDR3 coding DNA: TGTGCCAGCAGCTTGTTCCTAGCGGGGAACAATGAGCAGTTCTTC. Full variable domain (rest looked up from reference TRBV5-4 and TRBJ2-1): ETGVTQSPTHLIKTRGQQVTLRCSSQSGHNTVSWYQQALGQGPQFIFQYYREEENGRGNFPPRFSGLQFPNYSSELNVNALELDDSALYLCASSLFLAGNNEQFFGPGTRLTVL.

Only a few counts were recorded for this clone. The rearrangement uses TRBV11-2 and TRBJ2-7; TRBD2 agrees at 13 bases. With 4 bases clipped from V and 4 bases from J, the junction kept 4 bases outside the gene matches. Germline V gene sequence: CDR1 SGHAT, CDR2 FQNNGV. CDR3 length: 15 residues. For the CDR3, the DNA is TGTGCCAGCAGCTGGACTAGCGGGAGTTTGTACGAGCAGTACTTC. Its translation: CASSWTSGSLYEQYF.

V and J are TRBV21-1 and TRBJ1-1; the table gives TRBD1 as D, unverified against the DNA. TRBV21-1 is a recognized pseudogene. The CDR3 has 16 residues. As DNA, the CDR3 is TGTGCCAGCAGTCCAATAGGTCGAAGGGGGCGGACTGAAGCTTTCTTT. It specifies CASSPIGRRGRTEAFF.

This sequence joins TRBV15 and TRBJ2-7, with 13 bases matching TRBD2. This CDR3 region has 16 residues. Germline V gene sequence: CDR1 LNHNV, CDR2 YYDKDF (reference sequence). With 3 bases clipped from V and 7 bases from J, the junction kept 9 bases outside the gene matches. As DNA, the CDR3 is TGTGCCACCAGCAGTGGAACGGGACTAGCGGGATGGGAGCAGTACTTC. Protein: CATSSGTGLAGWEQYF.

The chain links TRBV5-4 to TRBJ2-7, with TRBD1 matching over 10 bases. CDR1 SGHNT and CDR2 YYREEE come from the germline V gene (reference sequence). With 4 bases clipped from V and 4 bases from J, the junction kept 11 bases outside the gene matches. The CDR3 loop spans 16 amino acids. The CDR3 nucleotides are TGTGCCAGCAGCCCCGGGGACAGGGGACGGGGATACGAGCAGTACTTC. As protein: CASSPGDRGRGYEQYF.

Worth noting for this clone: Other DNA sequences in the same sample also yield this CDR3. J is TRBJ1-2 and V is TRBV25-1; 10 nucleotides match TRBD1. Germline V gene data show CDR1 as MGHDK and CDR2 as SYGVNS. V lost 4 bases to trimming and J lost 5 bases; unmatched junction nucleotides: 13. This CDR3 contains 17 residues. The CDR3 DNA is TGTGCCAGCAGTGGGCTCCGACAGGGGGCGCGGGATTATGGCTACACCTTC. Encoded protein: CASSGLRQGARDYGYTF.

The chain uses TRBV19 and TRBJ1-1, with 11 bases lining up with TRBD1. Unmatched junction bases numbered 7, after V lost 3 bases and J lost 1 base. Germline lookup yields CDR1 LNHDA and CDR2 SQIVND (reference sequence). The CDR3 sequence is 17 residues long. This CDR3 is CASSISDRGRRNTEAFF. CDR3 sequence (DNA): TGTGCCAGTAGTATTTCGGACAGGGGGCGAAGGAACACTGAAGCTTTCTTT.

V is TRBV28 and J is TRBJ2-1; 7 bases match TRBD2. The CDR3 loop spans 16 amino acids. Germline assignment: CDR1 MDHEN and CDR2 SYDVKM. The V and J ends lost 4 bases and 1 base, in that order; junction bases with no gene match: 7. The CDR3 region has the DNA TGTGCCAGCAGTTCGTGGACTAGTGGGTCCTACAATGAGCAGTTCTTC. Its translation: CASSSWTSGSYNEQFF.

The chain couples TRBV11-2 to TRBJ1-2; 10 bases are shared with TRBD1. Germline CDR1 and CDR2: SGHAT and FQNNGV. Trimming cost V 2 bases and J 4 bases; bases outside gene matches: 4. CDR3 size: 15 residues. The CDR3: CASSLRTGGAYGYTF. DNA of the CDR3: TGTGCCAGCAGCTTACGGACAGGGGGGGCCTATGGCTACACCTTC.